Sequencing of this TCR beta chain was carried out in a study of T cell repertoires in cytomegalovirus infection. Study-level information: From public TCR beta signatures came an indication of both CMV infection and matching HLA type.

This CDR3 spans 17 amino acids. V shed 5 bases and J 4 bases; nucleotides not matched to a gene: 9. CDR1 SGHTA and CDR2 FQGNSA come from the germline V gene. This clonotype was seen repeatedly, ten times or more. What it recognizes is unknown. A single record per CDR3 protein comes from TCRdb applying MiXCR to the reads. The table includes around 630,000 distinct CDR3 sequences, 20% to 25% detected once. Study-wide results and caveats: Summed frequency of shared TCR beta families picked out CMV carriers who also had the relevant HLA. HLA-C-restricted CMV-specific TCR beta clonotypes prevailed in the ex vivo response.

The sequenced sample consisted of CD8+ T cells from PBMCs. This TCR was recovered from a human donor in good health (CMV status not recorded). Some clones in this sample may be carry-over from other donors' samples. The chain couples TRBV7-2 to TRBJ2-1, with 12 bases identical to TRBD2. CDR3 amino acids: CASSLLAGGRVYNEQFF. The CDR3 nucleotides read TGTGCCAGCAGCCTTCTAGCGGGGGGGAGGGTTTACAATGAGCAGTTCTTC.